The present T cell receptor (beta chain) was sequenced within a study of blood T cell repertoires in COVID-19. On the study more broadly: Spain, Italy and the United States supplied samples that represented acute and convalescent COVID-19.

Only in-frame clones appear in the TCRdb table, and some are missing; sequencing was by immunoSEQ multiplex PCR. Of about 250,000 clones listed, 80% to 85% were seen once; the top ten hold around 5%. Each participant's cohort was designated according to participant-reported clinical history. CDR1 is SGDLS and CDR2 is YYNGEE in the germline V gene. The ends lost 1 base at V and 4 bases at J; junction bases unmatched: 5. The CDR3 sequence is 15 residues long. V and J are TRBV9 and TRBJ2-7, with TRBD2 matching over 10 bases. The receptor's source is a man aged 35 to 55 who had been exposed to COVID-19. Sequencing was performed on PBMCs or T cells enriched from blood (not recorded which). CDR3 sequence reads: CASSVQREGQYEQYF. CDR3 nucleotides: TGTGCCAGCAGCGTACAGCGGGAGGGCCAATACGAGCAGTACTTC.